This T cell receptor beta chain was profiled in a study of blood T cell repertoires in COVID-19. Measured with immunoSEQ multiplex PCR; TCRdb has only the in-frame clones, and not every one. The data show about 210,000 clones, roughly 78% seen once. This sequence was found in a woman aged 40 to 50 with acute or convalescent COVID-19. The sequenced material came from peripheral blood.

CDR3 in DNA: TGCGCCAGCAGCAGGGGGACAGGGAAGGGCTATGGCTACACCTTC. This translates into CASSRGTGKGYGYTF. The chain uses TRBV5-1 and TRBJ1-2; TRBD1 matches 9 bases. CDR1 and CDR2 (germline): SGHRS, YFSETQ. V trimming: 4 bases; J trimming: 4 bases; junction bases outside the gene matches: 8. The CDR3 contains 15 residues.